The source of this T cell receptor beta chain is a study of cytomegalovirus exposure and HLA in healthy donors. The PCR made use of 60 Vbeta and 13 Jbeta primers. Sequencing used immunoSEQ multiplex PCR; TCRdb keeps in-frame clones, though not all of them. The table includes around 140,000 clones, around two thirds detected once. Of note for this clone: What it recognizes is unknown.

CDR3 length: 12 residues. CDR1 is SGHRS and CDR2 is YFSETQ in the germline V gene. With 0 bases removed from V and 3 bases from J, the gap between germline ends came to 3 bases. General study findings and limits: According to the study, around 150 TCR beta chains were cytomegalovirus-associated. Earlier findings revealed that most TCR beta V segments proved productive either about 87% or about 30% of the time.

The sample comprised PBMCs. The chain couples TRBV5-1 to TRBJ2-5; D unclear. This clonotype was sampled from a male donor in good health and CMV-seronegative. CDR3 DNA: TGCGCCAGCAGCTTGGCCAAAGAGACCCAGTACTTC. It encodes CASSLAKETQYF.